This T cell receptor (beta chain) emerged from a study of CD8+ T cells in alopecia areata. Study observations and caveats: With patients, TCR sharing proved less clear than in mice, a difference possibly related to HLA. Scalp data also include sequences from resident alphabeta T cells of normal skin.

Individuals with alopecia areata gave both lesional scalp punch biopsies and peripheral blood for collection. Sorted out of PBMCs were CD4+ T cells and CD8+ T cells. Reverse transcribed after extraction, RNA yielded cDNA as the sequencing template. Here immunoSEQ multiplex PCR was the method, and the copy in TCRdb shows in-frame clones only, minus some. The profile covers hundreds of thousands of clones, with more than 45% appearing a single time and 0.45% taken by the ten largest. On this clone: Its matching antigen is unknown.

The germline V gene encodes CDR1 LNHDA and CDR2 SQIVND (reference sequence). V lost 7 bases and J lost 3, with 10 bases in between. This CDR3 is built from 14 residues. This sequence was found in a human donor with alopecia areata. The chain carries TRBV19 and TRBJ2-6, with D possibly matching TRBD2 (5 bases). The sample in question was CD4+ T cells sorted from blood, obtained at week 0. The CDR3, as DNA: TGTGCCAGTACCGATGGAGGTGGGGCCAACGTCCTGACTTTC. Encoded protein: CASTDGGGANVLTF.